The 13 T cell receptor beta chains reported below all come from one sample, sequenced in a study of Tregs in tolerant kidney transplant recipients. Method: immunoSEQ multiplex PCR; TCRdb's copy keeps in-frame clones and lacks some. The sample yields about 240,000 clones, approximately 84% seen once. The sample consisted of CD4+ T cells from blood. The receptors originated from a human donor in good health.

The genes are TRBV5-1 and TRBJ2-5; tentative D call: TRBD2 (6 bases). The ends were cut back, 4 bases at V and 1 base at J, with 17 bases in the middle. The CDR3 is 16 residues long. CDR1 SGHRS and CDR2 YFSETQ come from the germline V gene. DNA for the CDR3: TGCGCCAGCAGCCCCCCCTACGGGAGCTCCCAAGAGACCCAGTACTTC. Translated, it gives CASSPPYGSSQETQYF. Full variable domain (missing parts from reference TRBV5-1 and TRBJ2-5): KAGVTQTPRYLIKTRGQQVTLSCSPISGHRSVSWYQQTPGQGLQFLFEYFSETQRNKGNFPGRFSGRQFSNSRSEMNVSTLELGDSALYLCASSPPYGSSQETQYFGPGTRLLVL.

The chain carries TRBV6-6 and TRBJ2-6, with 9 positions matching TRBD2. Germline CDR1 and CDR2: MNHNY and SVGAGI (reference sequence). J was trimmed by 6 bases and V by 2 bases; bases with no gene match: 2. The CDR3 totals 15 residues. The CDR3 spells CASSYSGGPANVLTF. The CDR3 DNA sequence: TGTGCCAGCAGTTACAGCGGGGGGCCGGCCAACGTCCTGACTTTC.

The CDR3 region has the DNA TGTGCCAGCAGTTTAAGTAGGGGTGAAAATCAGCCCCAGCATTTT. It specifies CASSLSRGENQPQHF. The V and J genes are TRBV27 and TRBJ1-5; D possibly corresponds to TRBD1 (5 bases). V was trimmed by 2 bases and J by 4 bases, leaving 12 bases between them. CDR3 length: 15 residues. Germline CDR1 is MNHEY and CDR2 is SMNVEV (reference sequence).

This chain connects TRBV29-1 to TRBJ1-2; maybe TRBD1 (6 bases). Trimming stripped 5 bases from V and 2 bases from J, with 15 bases between. The CDR3 totals 14 residues. The germline V gene has CDR1 SQVTM and CDR2 ANQGSEA. The CDR3, as DNA: TGCAGCGTTACCCACGACGGACAGAACTATGGCTACACCTTC. Its translation: CSVTHDGQNYGYTF. Full variable domain (rest looked up from reference TRBV29-1 and TRBJ1-2): SAVISQKPSRDICQRGTSLTIQCQVDSQVTMMFWYRQQPGQSLTLIATANQGSEATYESGFVIDKFPISRPNLTFSTLTVSNMSPEDSSIYLCSVTHDGQNYGYTFGSGTRLTVV.

This chain connects TRBV5-4 to TRBJ2-7; the D gene is possibly TRBD1 (6 bases). Germline V gene sequence: CDR1 SGHNT, CDR2 YYREEE (reference sequence). V lost 2 bases and J 2 bases, leaving 11 bases between the germline ends. This CDR3 is 14 amino acids long. CDR3 amino acids: CASSFRTAPYEQYF. CDR3 DNA: TGTGCCAGCAGCTTTCGGACAGCCCCCTACGAGCAGTACTTC.

J is TRBJ2-3 and V is TRBV4-1; 12 nucleotides match TRBD2. Germline V gene lookup returns CDR1 MGHRA and CDR2 YSYEKL. V lost 2 bases and J lost 4; bases outside the gene matches: 4. The CDR3 sequence is 16 residues long. The chain's CDR3 is CASSQPLAGGPDTQYF. The CDR3 DNA follows: TGCGCCAGCAGCCAACCGCTAGCGGGAGGGCCAGATACGCAGTATTTT.

V gene TRBV28 combines with J gene TRBJ2-4; no definite D call. Germline-derived CDR1 and CDR2 are MDHEN and SYDVKM. Trimming took off 7 bases at V and 0 bases at J, with 16 bases between the two ends. This CDR3 has 16 amino acids. CDR3 bases: TGTGCCAGCACTCCCATGGTCAGGATAGCCAAAAACATTCAGTACTTC. Amino acid sequence: CASTPMVRIAKNIQYF.

DNA for the CDR3: TGTGCCAGCAGCGTAGGGACGGCGAGATCTTACCAAGAGACCCAGTACTTC. Its protein is CASSVGTARSYQETQYF. This rearrangement joins TRBV9 to TRBJ2-5; D unresolved. The germline CDR1 and CDR2 sequences are SGDLS and YYNGEE. The CDR3 has 17 amino acids. V lost 0 bases, J lost 0 bases, and 15 bases lay in between. The whole variable domain, remainder taken from reference TRBV9 and TRBJ2-5, is DSGVTQTPKHLITATGQRVTLRCSPRSGDLSVYWYQQSLDQGLQFLIQYYNGEERAKGNILERFSAQQFPDLHSELNLSSLELGDSALYFCASSVGTARSYQETQYFGPGTRLLVL.

The V and J genes are TRBV6-5 and TRBJ2-5; a weak D match, TRBD1 (5 bases). This CDR3 is 15 amino acids long. The V end was cut by 3 bases, the J end by 4 bases, with 15 bases between. Germline V CDR1 and CDR2: MNHEY, SVGAGI. CDR3 coding DNA: TGTGCCAGCAGTTATGGGGCAGGGCTGGGAGAGACCCAGTACTTC. Residues: CASSYGAGLGETQYF.

This clone was seen a single time. The gene calls are TRBV18 and TRBJ2-7; no definite D call. V was trimmed by 3 bases and J by 4 bases, leaving 7 bases between them. The CDR3 sequence is 12 residues long. The germline gives CDR1 KGHSH, CDR2 LQKENI. CDR3 sequence reads: CASSPGVYEQYF. As DNA, the CDR3 is TGTGCCAGCTCACCTGGGGTTTACGAGCAGTACTTC.

V gene TRBV11-2 combines with J gene TRBJ1-6; weak D call: TRBD1 (5 bases). Germline V CDR1 and CDR2: SGHAT, FQNNGV. The length of the CDR3 is 15 residues. V was clipped by 5 bases and J by 5 bases, with 13 bases between them. The CDR3 reads CASSPRGGDNSPLHF. The CDR3 region has the DNA TGTGCCAGCAGCCCCCGGGGGGGAGATAATTCACCCCTCCACTTT.

This clone has just one count. The J gene is TRBJ1-1, the V gene TRBV6-5; D remains unclear. Germline CDR1 MNHEY, CDR2 SVGAGI. Trimming shortened V by 2 bases and J by 3 bases, and 16 bases separated the two germline ends. The length of the CDR3 is 16 residues. Here the CDR3 DNA reads TGTGCCAGCAGTTACGGCAGACGTAAGGTCGACACTGAAGCTTTCTTT. Encoded protein: CASSYGRRKVDTEAFF.

The chain uses TRBV5-1 and TRBJ2-3; TRBD1 matches at 8 bases. CDR3 length: 16 amino acids. CDR1 SGHRS and CDR2 YFSETQ come from the germline V gene. The trim removed 0 bases at V and 4 bases at J, leaving 7 bases unmatched. The CDR3 loop is CASSLGGQGVPDTQYF. CDR3 in DNA: TGCGCCAGCAGCTTGGGAGGACAGGGTGTCCCAGATACGCAGTATTTT.